The clone carrying this T cell receptor beta chain was detected only once. Random hexamers served to reverse transcribe roughly 0.5 to 1 ug RNA. Multiplex PCR with immunoSEQ amplified the TCR beta CDR3 across 54 Vbeta and 13 Jbeta. Using its own MiXCR run on the immunoSEQ multiplex PCR reads, TCRdb lists one record per CDR3 protein. The data contain roughly 200,000 distinct CDR3 sequences, around 94% of them singletons. The germline V gene encodes CDR1 SGHTA and CDR2 FQGNSA. V was trimmed by 5 bases and J by 8 bases, leaving 21 bases between them. The CDR3 runs 15 residues. The data were obtained in a study of CD8 T cells in Susac syndrome.

The TCR originated in a human donor with Susac syndrome. The sequenced material came from CD4+ T cells from PBMCs. V usage is TRBV7-2 and J usage is TRBJ1-2, with D uncertain. CDR3 DNA: TGTGCCAGCAGCACCCCCCGGAAGGGAGCGAAAGGCTACACCTTC. It encodes CASSTPRKGAKGYTF.